Included here is one T cell receptor beta chain sequence, with context. Its target is not known. Germline assignment: CDR1 MGHRA and CDR2 YSYEKL. CDR3 length: 17 residues. The ends lost 1 base at V and 0 bases at J; junction bases unmatched: 5. The record originates from a study of early T cells in non-severe SARS-CoV-2 infection. Broader study findings: Clonotype matching in VDJdb favored anti-spike CD8 responses and did not capture private and CD4 specificities.

In the library, individual cDNA molecules carried attached unique molecular identifiers. One entry per CDR3 protein results from TCRdb running MiXCR on the 5' RACE reads. The table shows tens of thousands of distinct CDR3 sequences, with 8.5% to 10% occurring only once. The chain combines TRBV4-1 with TRBJ1-3; TRBD1 aligns across 8 bases. Material for sequencing was whole blood. The sequence was obtained from an adult who was a healthcare worker with PCR-confirmed SARS-CoV-2 infection or an uninfected control (not recorded which). In DNA form, the CDR3 reads TGCGCCAGCAGCCAAGGGCGACAGGGGTACTCTGGAAACACCATATATTTT. Protein product: CASSQGRQGYSGNTIYF.